The sequence of this T cell receptor beta chain was determined in a study of spatial heterogeneity in lung cancer. Turning to the study itself: Sequences of the beta chain were consistently detected in greater numbers than alpha-chain sequences. The mean occurrence of each unique TCR and UMI combination in raw reads exceeded 8.5.

Time point meaning: sample taken at primary tumor resection. Whole RNA obtained from tumor, nontumor lung or frozen PBMC underwent sequencing without sorting. There were 65 or so donors, all of them untreated patients with early-stage non-small cell lung cancer. This clonotype was found many times. No antigen is known for it. Findings and limits, study-wide: Ubiquitous expanded tumor TCRs showed up in blood more at resection than follow-up.

TCRdb redid the calling of the 5' RACE reads with MiXCR, one entry per CDR3 protein. Of more than 85,000 distinct CDR3 sequences listed, roughly 9.5% are singletons. This CDR3 has 15 residues. Germline assignment: CDR1 SGHRS and CDR2 YFSETQ. The ends were cut back, 2 bases at V and 4 bases at J, with 13 bases in the middle. The sequence was collected from a male donor with early-stage non-small cell lung cancer. Material: PBMCs, obtained at surgery. The chain joins TRBV5-1 to TRBJ1-5; a weak D match, TRBD1 (5 bases). CDR3 DNA sequence: TGCGCCAGCAGCTTAAGCGGACAAATAAATCAGCCCCAGCATTTT. Its translation: CASSLSGQINQPQHF.